The 8 T cell receptor beta chains below were found in one sample sequenced in a study of blood T cell repertoires in COVID-19. Sequencing used immunoSEQ multiplex PCR; TCRdb keeps in-frame clones, though not all of them. In the table there are 130,000 or so clones, over 75% of which are singletons. Material for sequencing was peripheral blood. The receptors derive from a woman aged 70 to 79 with acute or convalescent COVID-19.

This chain connects TRBV29-1 to TRBJ1-1; D perhaps matches TRBD1 (5 bases). The V and J ends lost 7 bases and 3 bases respectively, with 15 bases between them. CDR1 is SQVTM, CDR2 ANQGSEA, per germline. This CDR3 spans 13 amino acids. CDR3 nucleotide sequence: TGCAGCGCAAGAAGGGGAAGGGACACTGAAGCTTTCTTT. Residues: CSARRGRDTEAFF. Combining the CDR3 with reference TRBV29-1 and TRBJ1-1 gives the whole variable domain SAVISQKPSRDICQRGTSLTIQCQVDSQVTMMFWYRQQPGQSLTLIATANQGSEATYESGFVIDKFPISRPNLTFSTLTVSNMSPEDSSIYLCSARRGRDTEAFFGQGTRLTVV.

This clone was seen a single time. The chain has TRBV7-9 and TRBJ1-4; 11 nucleotides align to TRBD1. Germline-derived CDR1 and CDR2 are SEHNR and FQNEAQ (reference sequence). The V segment lost 5 bases and the J segment 3 bases; nucleotides outside the gene matches: 5. This CDR3 has 16 amino acids. CDR3 bases: TGTGCCAGCAGCCCCGGACAGGGGGCCTCTAATGAAAAACTGTTTTTT. This sequence encodes CASSPGQGASNEKLFF. The whole variable domain, filled in from reference TRBV7-9 and TRBJ1-4, reads DTGVSQNPRHKITKRGQNVTFRCDPISEHNRLYWYRQTLGQGPEFLTYFQNEAQLEKSRLLSDRFSAERPKGSFSTLEIQRTEQGDSAMYLCASSPGQGASNEKLFFGSGTQLSVL.

V gene TRBV7-2 combines with J gene TRBJ2-3, with TRBD1 identical over 7 bases. The V and J ends lost 0 bases and 5 bases, in that order; junction bases with no gene match: 2. CDR3 length equals 14 residues. CDR1 and CDR2 from the germline V gene are SGHTA and FQGNSA. CDR3 amino acids: CASSLATGQDTQYF. In nucleotides, the CDR3 is TGTGCCAGCAGCTTAGCGACAGGGCAAGATACGCAGTATTTT.

The rearrangement joins TRBV23-1 to TRBJ1-5; unclear D gene. TRBV23-1 is an ORF, with its function uncertain. The length of the CDR3 is 14 residues. The V gene lost 8 bases and the J gene lost 2 bases, with 13 bases spanning the gap. This chain's CDR3 is CASHNEGCNQPQHF. The CDR3 DNA reads TGCGCCAGCCATAACGAGGGTTGCAATCAGCCCCAGCATTTT.

J is TRBJ1-5 and V is TRBV18, with D unclear. Trimming stripped 3 bases from V and 3 bases from J, with 9 bases between. Germline CDR1 is KGHSH and CDR2 is LQKENI. The CDR3 is 14 residues long. CDR3 in DNA: TGTGCCAGCTCACCGGGCCAAAACAATCAGCCCCAGCATTTT. The encoded protein is CASSPGQNNQPQHF. Supplemented by reference TRBV18 and TRBJ1-5, the full variable domain reads NAGVMQNPRHLVRRRGQEARLRCSPMKGHSHVYWYRQLPEEGLKFMVYLQKENIIDESGMPKERFSAEFPKEGPSILRIQQVVRGDSAAYFCASSPGQNNQPQHFGDGTRLSIL.

Only a few counts were recorded for this clone. The chain joins TRBV9 to TRBJ2-1, with 9 nucleotides matching TRBD2. The CDR3 is 15 residues long. V shed 0 bases and J 9 bases; nucleotides not matched to a gene: 7. The V gene's germline CDR1 is SGDLS and CDR2 YYNGEE. The CDR3 DNA reads as TGTGCCAGCAGCGTAGAGGCTAGCGGGGCTCGTGAGCAGTTCTTC. Amino acid sequence: CASSVEASGAREQFF.

The rearrangement links TRBV5-1 to TRBJ2-5; 13 bases map to TRBD2. The J segment lost 5 bases and the V segment lost 5 bases, leaving 9 bases of the junction unmatched. The CDR3 length is 16 residues. Germline assignment: CDR1 SGHRS and CDR2 YFSETQ. The CDR3 DNA reads TGCGCCAGCAGTCCACGACTAGCGGGGGGTGTGGAGACCCAGTACTTC. Translating gives CASSPRLAGGVETQYF. The full variable domain, completed using reference TRBV5-1 and TRBJ2-5, is KAGVTQTPRYLIKTRGQQVTLSCSPISGHRSVSWYQQTPGQGLQFLFEYFSETQRNKGNFPGRFSGRQFSNSRSEMNVSTLELGDSALYLCASSPRLAGGVETQYFGPGTRLLVL.

In this sample, this clone turned up a few times. The chain uses TRBV6-1 and TRBJ2-7; 7 bases are a match to TRBD1. CDR1 and CDR2 (germline): MNHNS, SASEGT. The CDR3 extends over 14 amino acids. V was clipped by 2 bases and J by 2 bases; unmatched bases: 3. The CDR3 loop is CASSERTGAYEQYV. The CDR3 DNA follows: TGTGCCAGCAGTGAACGGACAGGAGCCTACGAGCAGTACGTC.